Below are 24 T cell receptor beta chains sequenced from a single sample in a study of regulatory T cells in long-lasting Graves disease. Time point described: newly diagnosed GD, antithyroid drugs for less than 3 months. After RNA was extracted from PBMCs, the TCR library was made from it. Arm-PCR of CDR3 regions and iRepertoire HTBI primers were the basis on which TCR beta libraries were built. MiXCR was run by TCRdb on the multiplex PCR reads, yielding one entry per CDR3 protein. Here the sample spans 450,000 to 600,000 distinct CDR3 sequences, roughly 14% being singletons. This sample also appeared in a second study, on T cells in Graves' hyperthyroidism and ophthalmopathy.

The sample here was peripheral blood mononuclear cells (PBMCs), taken at new diagnosis, from a patient treated with antithyroid drugs. The receptors derive from a man aged 30-40 years with Graves disease.

This clonotype turned up a few times. This chain connects TRBV6-2 or TRBV6-3 to TRBJ2-3; D unresolved. Trimming pared 0 bases from V and 6 bases from J, leaving 19 bases between. Germline V gene lookup returns CDR1 MNHEY and CDR2 SVGEGT. The CDR3 length is 17 residues. The CDR3 coding sequence is TGTGCCAGCAGTTACTCGAGTCGCGGAGCGAGTCTCGATACGCAGTATTTT. Translating it yields CASSYSSRGASLDTQYF.

As regards this clonotype: This sequence may be a read error, since a much larger clone differs from it by one base. The chain recombines TRBV2 with TRBJ2-7; 10 positions agree with TRBD1. TRBJ2-5 matches the DNA end more closely, so the J call is doubtful. CDR3 length: 15 amino acids. Germline V CDR1 and CDR2: SNHLY, FYNNEI. The CDR3 protein is CASSMDRGGLETQYF. As DNA, the CDR3 is TGTGCCAGCAGTATGGACAGGGGGGGCCTAGAGACCCAGTACTTC.

This clonotype has ten or more counts. V and J are TRBV5-1 and TRBJ2-1, with D tentatively TRBD2 (6 bases). The CDR3 runs 14 residues. The V and J ends lost 4 bases and 5 bases respectively, with 13 bases between them. Germline V gives CDR1 SGHRS, CDR2 YFSETQ. The CDR3 DNA sequence: TGCGCCAGCAGCCTAGCGTTCCGCGACAATGAGCAGTTCTTC. It specifies CASSLAFRDNEQFF.

Turning to this clonotype: This sequence may be a read error, since a much larger clone differs from it by one base. The chain joins TRBV27 to TRBJ1-1; D is possibly TRBD1 (5 bases). This CDR3 comprises 15 residues. Germline lookup yields CDR1 MNHEY and CDR2 SMNVEV (reference sequence). DNA of the CDR3: TGTGCCAGCAGTCCCAGGAGGGGTCGGAACGCTGAAGCTTTCTTT. This sequence encodes CASSPRRGRNAEAFF.

This clonotype was recorded at least ten times. This chain joins TRBV12-3 or TRBV12-4 and TRBJ1-1, with D unresolved. Trimming removed 2 bases at V and 1 base at J, with 8 bases between. This CDR3 has 14 residues. DNA for the CDR3: TGTGCCAGCAGTTTAAATGTGGAGAACACTGAAGCTTTCTTT. Protein: CASSLNVENTEAFF.

The genes are TRBV24-1 and TRBJ2-2; D not resolved. V lost 6 bases and J lost 6, with 7 bases in between. The CDR3 covers 12 residues. Germline V gene sequence: CDR1 KGHDR, CDR2 SFDVKD. This CDR3 reads CATSLRSGELFF. The CDR3, as DNA: TGTGCCACCAGTTTGAGGTCCGGGGAGCTGTTTTTT.

This clonotype was counted ten times or more. This rearrangement joins TRBV7-9 to TRBJ1-2, with D possibly matching TRBD1 (5 bases). Trimming took 3 bases from V and 2 from J, leaving 10 bases between them. CDR1 and CDR2 from the germline V gene are SEHNR and FQNEAQ (reference sequence). The length of the CDR3 is 14 residues. Here the CDR3 DNA reads TGTGCCAGCAGCTTCCAGGGCCCCAACTATGGCTACACCTTC. Its protein is CASSFQGPNYGYTF.

This clonotype came up many times. The rearrangement uses TRBV6-2 or TRBV6-3 and TRBJ2-7; no definite D call. Trimming took off 4 bases at V and 12 bases at J, with 19 bases between the two ends. The CDR3 has 13 residues. Germline V gene sequence: CDR1 MNHEY, CDR2 SVGEGT. CDR3 region: CASSFTGPYVVYF. CDR3 in DNA: TGTGCCAGCAGTTTCACGGGCCCCTACGTCGTGTACTTC.

This clonotype was picked up one time. The chain recombines TRBV15 with TRBJ2-2, with TRBD2 identical over 13 bases. Trimming cost V 5 bases and J 5 bases; bases outside gene matches: 14. The CDR3 consists of 19 residues. The germline V gene encodes CDR1 LNHNV and CDR2 YYDKDF (reference sequence). CDR3 sequence (DNA): TGTGCCACCAGCGGGGACGGGACTAGCGGGACGTTTAGGACCGGGGAGCTGTTTTTT. Protein sequence: CATSGDGTSGTFRTGELFF.

This clonotype was counted at least ten times. The rearrangement links TRBV7-2 to TRBJ2-2, with 12 positions matching TRBD2. The CDR3 covers 16 residues. From germline, CDR1 is SGHTA and CDR2 FQGNSA. The ends lost 4 bases at V and 6 bases at J; junction bases unmatched: 6. As DNA, the CDR3 is TGTGCCAGCAGCTCGACTAGCGGGAGTAGGGCCGGGGAGCTGTTTTTT. Encoded protein: CASSSTSGSRAGELFF.

This clonotype was recorded many times. V usage is TRBV12-5 and J usage is TRBJ1-1; 7 bases align to TRBD1. The germline V gene encodes CDR1 LGHNT and CDR2 FRNRAP. This CDR3 region has 14 residues. The J segment lost 0 bases and the V segment lost 6 bases, leaving 4 bases of the junction unmatched. CDR3 sequence (DNA): TGTGCTAGTGGCCCGGGACAGATGAACACTGAAGCTTTCTTT. This encodes CASGPGQMNTEAFF.

This clonotype was counted at least ten times. The V and J genes are TRBV5-1 and TRBJ1-2; no clear D gene. V lost 0 bases, J lost 4 bases, and 13 bases lay in between. In germline, CDR1 is SGHRS, CDR2 YFSETQ. CDR3 length: 15 amino acids. The CDR3 DNA follows: TGCGCCAGCAGCTTGGGGAGTCCTAGCCCCTATGGCTACACCTTC. It specifies CASSLGSPSPYGYTF.

This clonotype was detected a few times. This chain links TRBV20-1 with TRBJ2-3; D gene ambiguous. V gave up 0 bases and J gave up 1 base, with 5 bases separating them. The CDR3 spans 13 residues. The germline CDR1 and CDR2 sequences are DFQATT and SNEGSKA (reference sequence). In DNA form, the CDR3 reads TGCAGTGCTAGAGATTTGGGCACAGATACGCAGTATTTT. Its translation is CSARDLGTDTQYF.

The chain employs TRBV10-3 and TRBJ2-7; 7 nucleotides align to TRBD1. The CDR3 loop spans 14 amino acids. Unmatched junction bases numbered 10, after V lost 6 bases and J lost 5 bases. Germline V gene sequence: CDR1 ENHRY, CDR2 SYGVKD. CDR3 region: CAIRETGTLDEQYF. The CDR3 DNA reads TGTGCCATCAGGGAGACAGGGACCCTGGACGAGCAGTACTTC.

This chain uses TRBV6-5 with TRBJ1-2, with 8 bases fitting TRBD1. This CDR3 contains 14 residues. J was trimmed by 4 bases and V by 2 bases; bases with no gene match: 3. Per the germline V gene, CDR1 is MNHEY and CDR2 is SVGAGI. The CDR3 reads CASSYGTGLYGYTF. The DNA of the CDR3 is TGTGCCAGCAGTTACGGGACAGGACTCTATGGCTACACCTTC.

About this clonotype itself: Since a much larger clone is just one base distant, this may be a read error. The rearrangement uses TRBV11-2 and TRBJ2-2; weak D call: TRBD2 (5 bases). The germline V gene has CDR1 SGHAT and CDR2 FQNNGV. The CDR3 totals 13 residues. In DNA, the CDR3 is TGTGCCAGCAGCGCGCTTAGAGCCGGGGAGCTGGTTTTT. Translation gives CASSALRAGELVF.

There are many counts of this clonotype. J is TRBJ2-7 and V is TRBV20-1; the D is unclear. This CDR3 spans 15 amino acids. Germline-derived CDR1 and CDR2 are DFQATT and SNEGSKA (reference sequence). The V end lost 0 bases, the J end lost 3 bases, and 15 bases lay between the germline ends. The CDR3 here is CSAREDGRIGYEQYF. The CDR3, as DNA: TGCAGTGCTAGAGAGGATGGGCGAATCGGCTACGAGCAGTACTTC.

This clonotype has at least ten counts. The chain recombines TRBV12-3 or TRBV12-4 with TRBJ2-2; perhaps TRBD1 as D (5 bases). The CDR3 covers 15 residues. Deletions cut 6 bases from V and 2 bases from J, with 13 bases between. CDR3 sequence: CASSKTRANTGELFF. CDR3 sequence (DNA): TGTGCCAGCAGCAAGACCAGGGCAAACACCGGGGAGCTGTTTTTT.

This clonotype was recorded a few times. The gene calls are TRBV11-2 and TRBJ2-7; 10 nucleotides match TRBD2. Looked up from germline, CDR1 is SGHAT and CDR2 is FQNNGV. Unmatched junction bases numbered 4, after V lost 2 bases and J lost 6 bases. This CDR3 is built from 14 residues. The CDR3 nucleotides read TGTGCCAGCAGCTTATATCTAGCGGGAGTCGAGCAGTACTTC. Translated, it gives CASSLYLAGVEQYF.

The chain is built from TRBV14 and TRBJ1-4; D gene unclear. The V gene's germline CDR1 is SGHDN and CDR2 FVKESK. CDR3 size: 14 residues. Trimming took off 5 bases at V and 4 bases at J, with 11 bases between the two ends. The CDR3 DNA is TGTGCCAGCAGCGGTAACAGCTTTAATGAAAAACTGTTTTTT. This codes for CASSGNSFNEKLFF. The full variable domain, completed using reference TRBV14 and TRBJ1-4, is EAGVTQFPSHSVIEKGQTVTLRCDPISGHDNLYWYRRVMGKEIKFLLHFVKESKQDESGMPNNRFLAERTGGTYSTLKVQPAELEDSGVYFCASSGNSFNEKLFFGSGTQLSVL.

This clonotype turned up a few times. V usage is TRBV4-1 and J usage is TRBJ2-7; 8 bases match TRBD1. CDR1 is MGHRA, CDR2 YSYEKL, per germline. This CDR3 has 16 residues. V dropped 0 bases and J dropped 4; count of bases not matched to a gene: 8. This CDR3 is CASSQDLHRGYYEQYF. The CDR3 nucleotides read TGCGCCAGCAGCCAAGACCTGCACAGGGGGTATTACGAGCAGTACTTC.

This chain uses TRBV29-1 with TRBJ1-2; 11 positions match TRBD1. The CDR3 spans 13 residues. Germline V lookup: CDR1 SQVTM, CDR2 ANQGSEA. With V trimmed by 5 bases and J by 4 bases, 3 bases remained unmatched. The CDR3 loop reads CSVPGQGVYGYTF. CDR3 coding DNA: TGCAGCGTTCCGGGACAGGGGGTCTATGGCTACACCTTC.

The chain joins TRBV6-2 or TRBV6-3 to TRBJ2-1; D unclear. Germline V gives CDR1 MNHEY, CDR2 SVGEGT. V was cut by 6 bases and J by 6 bases, with 9 bases left in between. The CDR3 length is 12 residues. In DNA form, the CDR3 reads TGTGCCAGCAGAGACGAGCTCAATGAGCAGTTCTTC. It is translated as CASRDELNEQFF.

This clonotype was seen many times. This chain links TRBV19 with TRBJ2-2, with D perhaps TRBD1 (5 bases). This CDR3 region has 14 residues. The V gene lost 5 bases and the J gene lost 4 bases, with 11 bases spanning the gap. Per the germline V gene, CDR1 is LNHDA and CDR2 is SQIVND (reference sequence). This CDR3 is CASSPWTTTGELFF. The CDR3 DNA sequence: TGTGCCAGTAGTCCCTGGACAACCACCGGGGAGCTGTTTTTT.